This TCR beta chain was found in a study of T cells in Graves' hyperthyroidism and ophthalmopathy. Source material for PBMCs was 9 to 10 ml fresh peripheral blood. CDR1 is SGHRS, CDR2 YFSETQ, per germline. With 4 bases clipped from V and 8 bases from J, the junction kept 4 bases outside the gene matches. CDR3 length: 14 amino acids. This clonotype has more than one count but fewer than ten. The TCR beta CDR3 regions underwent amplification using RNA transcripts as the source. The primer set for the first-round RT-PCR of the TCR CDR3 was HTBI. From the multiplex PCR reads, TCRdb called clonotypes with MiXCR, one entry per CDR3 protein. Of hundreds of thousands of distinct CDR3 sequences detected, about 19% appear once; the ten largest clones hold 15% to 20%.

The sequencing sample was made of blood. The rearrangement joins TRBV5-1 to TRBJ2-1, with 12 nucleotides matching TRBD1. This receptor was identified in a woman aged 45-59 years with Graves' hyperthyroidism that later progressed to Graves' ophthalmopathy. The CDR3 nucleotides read TGCGCCAGCAGCGCGGGACAGGGGGCGTATGAGCAGTTCTTC. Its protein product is CASSAGQGAYEQFF.